The clone carrying this TCR beta chain showed up many times. Its target is unknown. The V end was cut by 3 bases, the J end by 5 bases, with 11 bases between. The CDR3 is 15 residues long. The V gene's germline CDR1 is MGHDK and CDR2 SYGVNS. Genomic DNA served as template for TCR beta VDJ and CDR3 profiling. MiXCR, run by TCRdb on the reads, gives a single entry per CDR3 protein. The sample carries some 150,000 distinct CDR3 sequences, roughly 48% recorded once. Before being chosen for sequencing, patients had shown CD8+CD57+ cell expansion by flow cytometry. Patients, without exception, had severe acquired aplastic anemia. The entry originates in a study of CD8+CD57+ T cells in acquired aplastic anemia. Study-level points and caveats: A set of approximately 30 CD8+ CDR3 sequences was shared between patients and controls, and these sequences appeared highly expressed in patients.

The sequence was obtained from a human donor with aplastic anemia. The J gene is TRBJ1-6, the V gene TRBV25-1; D is undetermined. Sequencing used sorted CD4+, CD8+, or CD8+CD57+ T cells (not recorded which) from PBMCs. This CDR3 is CASSDGTIDNSPLHF. The CDR3 DNA sequence: TGTGCCAGCAGTGATGGCACGATCGATAATTCACCCCTCCACTTT. Variable domain in full (rest from reference TRBV25-1 and TRBJ1-6): EADIYQTPRYLVIGTGKKITLECSQTMGHDKMYWYQQDPGMELHLIHYSYGVNSTEKGDLSSESTVSRIRTEHFPLTLESARPSHTSQYLCASSDGTIDNSPLHFGNGTRLTVT.